This entry features one TCR beta chain sequence. This sample was included in a study of blood T cell repertoires in COVID-19. Study details: The cDNA or gDNA used as material had been derived from T cells, B-cell-depleted T cells, or PBMCs.

The ends were cut back, 3 bases at V and 7 bases at J, with 10 bases in the middle. The germline gives CDR1 DFQATT, CDR2 SNEGSKA (reference sequence). The CDR3 is 12 amino acids. Measured with immunoSEQ multiplex PCR; TCRdb has only the in-frame clones, and not every one. The sample lists around 310,000 clones; 85% to 90% were seen once. The chain uses TRBV20-1 and TRBJ2-1; perhaps TRBD2 as D (5 bases). The TCR sequence derives from a middle-aged woman with COVID-19, enrolled during active disease. Sequences were obtained from peripheral blood. The DNA for the CDR3 is TGCAGTGCTAGTAGTCTAGCTAATGAGCAGTTCTTC. It codes for CSASSLANEQFF.